The source of this TCR beta chain is a study of CD8 T cells in Susac syndrome. With random hexamers, roughly 0.5 to 1 ug RNA was reverse transcribed. MiXCR was run by TCRdb on the immunoSEQ multiplex PCR reads, yielding one entry per CDR3 protein. The sample records about 200,000 distinct CDR3 sequences, nearly 95% being singletons. Germline V lookup: CDR1 SEHNR, CDR2 FQNEAQ (reference sequence). The CDR3 sequence is 17 residues long. V was pared by 4 bases and J by 0 bases, with 17 bases between. The receptor comes from a human donor with multiple sclerosis. The sequenced sample was CD4+ T cells from PBMCs. The chain links TRBV7-9 to TRBJ2-3; D not certain. CDR3 nucleotides: TGTGCCAGCAGCTCCCTCTCAAGGGCCATTAGCACAGATACGCAGTATTTT. The encoded protein is CASSSLSRAISTDTQYF.